The 23 T cell receptor beta chains in this list originate from one sample, sequenced in a study of blood T cell repertoires in COVID-19. Clones were sequenced by immunoSEQ multiplex PCR, and TCRdb holds only the in-frame ones, with some missing. Among 55,000 to 75,000 clones listed, around nine tenths were seen once. Sequencing was performed on peripheral blood. These receptors were taken from a man between 60 and 70 years old with acute or convalescent COVID-19.

V is TRBV12-3 or TRBV12-4 and J is TRBJ2-3; D is unclear. Between the trimmed V and J ends, which lost 6 bases and 0 bases, there was a span of 4 bases. CDR3 length: 12 amino acids. CDR3 bases: TGTGCCAGCAGGCGGAGCACAGATACGCAGTATTTT. It translates to CASRRSTDTQYF.

The chain carries TRBV5-1 and TRBJ2-1; no definite D call. Per germline, CDR1 SGHRS and CDR2 YFSETQ. The CDR3 length is 14 residues. The V and J ends lost 4 bases and 7 bases respectively, with 15 bases between them. The CDR3 DNA is TGCGCCAGCAGCCCCCGGGTCGCGGAAAATGAGCAGTTCTTC. Its protein product is CASSPRVAENEQFF.

The rearrangement joins TRBV19 to TRBJ2-6, with D unclear. The germline V gene encodes CDR1 LNHDA and CDR2 SQIVND (reference sequence). The CDR3 sequence is 15 residues long. V shed 5 bases and J shed 4 bases, with 12 bases lying between them. In nucleotides, the CDR3 is TGTGCCAGTAGTGTCCTCCCTACCGGGGCCAACGTCCTGACTTTC. The encoded protein is CASSVLPTGANVLTF.

The rearrangement links TRBV7-8 to TRBJ1-6; the match to TRBD1 covers 7 bases. CDR1 and CDR2 (germline): SGHVS, FQNEAQ. Trimming took 5 bases from V and 10 from J; bases not matched to a gene: 8. The length of the CDR3 is 14 residues. CDR3 DNA: TGTGCCAGCAGCGGACGGGACAGAACCTCACCCCTCCACTTT. Protein sequence: CASSGRDRTSPLHF.

The chain recombines TRBV7-9 with TRBJ2-2; the D gene is possibly TRBD1 (6 bases). V dropped 5 bases and J dropped 3 bases, with 10 bases sitting between them. The CDR3 has 14 residues. Germline CDR1 reads SEHNR; CDR2 reads FQNEAQ (reference sequence). CDR3 in DNA: TGTGCCAGCAGCCCACAGGGTTACACCGGGGAGCTGTTTTTT. It translates to CASSPQGYTGELFF. Full variable domain (remainder filled in from reference TRBV7-9 and TRBJ2-2): DTGVSQNPRHKITKRGQNVTFRCDPISEHNRLYWYRQTLGQGPEFLTYFQNEAQLEKSRLLSDRFSAERPKGSFSTLEIQRTEQGDSAMYLCASSPQGYTGELFFGEGSRLTVL.

V usage is TRBV19 and J usage is TRBJ1-2; no definite D call. Germline V CDR1 and CDR2: LNHDA, SQIVND (reference sequence). Between the trimmed V and J ends, which lost 5 bases and 1 base, there was a span of 11 bases. This CDR3 is 14 amino acids long. The CDR3 region has the DNA TGTGCCAGTAGTCGTCCAGTGCTTAACTATGGCTACACCTTC. It encodes CASSRPVLNYGYTF.

The CDR3 sequence is CASSAHPGLQAHEQFF. DNA for the CDR3: TGTGCCAGCAGCGCCCACCCGGGACTCCAGGCCCATGAGCAGTTCTTC. The chain recombines TRBV9 with TRBJ2-1; maybe TRBD2 (6 bases). V lost 3 bases and J lost 8, with 21 bases in between. Germline V lookup: CDR1 SGDLS, CDR2 YYNGEE. The CDR3 has 16 residues.

The chain is built from TRBV7-9 and TRBJ2-5; 8 bases map to TRBD1. After removal of 1 base from V and 7 bases from J, the junction contained 8 bases not matched to a gene. Germline V gene data show CDR1 as SEHNR and CDR2 as FQNEAQ (reference sequence). CDR3 length: 15 amino acids. Here the CDR3 reads CASSLGAGGAGTQYF. The CDR3 DNA reads as TGTGCCAGCAGCTTAGGGGCAGGGGGCGCTGGGACCCAGTACTTC.

This chain links TRBV12-3 or TRBV12-4 with TRBJ1-2, with a tentative D call TRBD1 (5 bases). The CDR3 runs to 12 residues. V was shortened by 2 bases and J by 8 bases, with 9 bases between the two germline ends. The CDR3 protein is CASSLSQGGYTF. CDR3 bases: TGTGCCAGCAGTTTATCCCAGGGAGGCTACACCTTC.

With respect to this clone: One end of the junction fails to match germline, which may point to a read error. V is TRBV29-1 and J is TRBJ1-1; D is ambiguous. CDR3 size: 11 residues. CDR1 and CDR2 (germline): SQVTM, ANQGSEA. This CDR3 reads CSVALNAEAFF. The CDR3 nucleotides are TGCAGCGTAGCTCTGAACGCTGAAGCTTTCTTT.

This clone appeared a single time. This chain links TRBV10-3 with TRBJ2-5, with D unresolved. V lost 8 bases and J lost 1, with 8 bases in between. This CDR3 has 12 amino acids. CDR1 is ENHRY and CDR2 is SYGVKD in the germline V gene. The CDR3, as DNA: TGTGCCATCGGGCCAAGCCAAGAGACCCAGTACTTC. This translates into CAIGPSQETQYF.

The V and J genes are TRBV5-1 and TRBJ1-1, with no clear D. In germline, CDR1 is SGHRS, CDR2 YFSETQ. V was shortened by 5 bases and J by 5 bases, with 7 bases between the two germline ends. The CDR3 runs to 11 residues. CDR3 DNA: TGCGCCAGCAGGGAGGGAACTGAAGCTTTCTTT. This sequence encodes CASREGTEAFF.

The rearrangement uses TRBV5-1 and TRBJ2-3; 9 nucleotides agree with TRBD2. This CDR3 region has 15 residues. J gave up 4 bases and V 0 bases, and 3 bases lay outside the gene matches. Looked up from germline, CDR1 is SGHRS and CDR2 is YFSETQ. The CDR3 protein is CASSLVIAGADTQYF. In DNA, the CDR3 is TGCGCCAGCAGCTTGGTTATAGCGGGGGCAGATACGCAGTATTTT.

V is TRBV7-9 and J is TRBJ1-2; D unclear. The CDR3 is 14 amino acids. V gave up 1 base and J gave up 8 bases, with 14 bases separating them. Germline CDR1 reads SEHNR; CDR2 reads FQNEAQ (reference sequence). In DNA form, the CDR3 reads TGTGCCAGCAGCTTAGTGGCGGAGATAGAAGGCTACACCTTC. Its protein product is CASSLVAEIEGYTF.

The J gene is TRBJ2-5, the V gene TRBV2, with 7 positions matching TRBD1. The CDR3 covers 13 residues. V lost 5 bases to trimming and J lost 5 bases; unmatched junction nucleotides: 5. From germline, CDR1 is SNHLY and CDR2 FYNNEI. This CDR3 is CASSRGLRETQYF. CDR3 nucleotides: TGTGCCAGCAGTAGGGGGCTTAGGGAGACCCAGTACTTC.

The chain is built from TRBV5-6 and TRBJ1-1; tentative D call: TRBD1 (5 bases). Looked up from germline, CDR1 is SGHDT and CDR2 is YYEEEE. CDR3 length: 18 residues. With 0 bases removed from V and 3 bases from J, the gap between germline ends came to 21 bases. The CDR3 DNA is TGTGCCAGCAGCTTGGATCGAAGGGGTCGTCTGTTGGACACTGAAGCTTTCTTT. It codes for CASSLDRRGRLLDTEAFF.

CDR3: CASSHTQIYNSPLHF. The CDR3 nucleotides read TGTGCCAGCAGCCACACACAAATCTATAATTCACCCCTCCACTTT. The chain has TRBV3-1 (or the pseudogene TRBV3-2) and TRBJ1-6; D gene ambiguous. The CDR3 loop spans 15 amino acids. Germline V lookup: CDR1 LGHDT, CDR2 YNNKEL (reference sequence). V lost 3 bases and J lost 3, with 9 bases in between.

The rearrangement joins TRBV4-2 to TRBJ1-5; D not certain. The ends were cut back, 0 bases at V and 4 bases at J, with 7 bases in the middle. CDR1 and CDR2 from the germline V gene are LGHNA and YNFKEQ. The CDR3 loop spans 14 amino acids. The CDR3 loop reads CASSQEGGNQPQHF. The CDR3 region has the DNA TGTGCCAGCAGCCAAGAGGGAGGGAATCAGCCCCAGCATTTT.

The genes are TRBV19 and TRBJ1-3; TRBD1 might be the D (6 bases). V lost 3 bases and J lost 4, with 16 bases in between. In germline, CDR1 is LNHDA, CDR2 SQIVND (reference sequence). The CDR3 is 16 residues long. CDR3 sequence (DNA): TGTGCCAGTAGTATGCTTACAGGGCGGCGAGGAAACACCATATATTTT. It is translated as CASSMLTGRRGNTIYF.

Written as DNA, the CDR3 is TGTGCCTGGAGTGTAGGGGTCTTGACTGCGAGGTCTGGAAACACCATATATTTT. Its translation: CAWSVGVLTARSGNTIYF. This rearrangement joins TRBV30 to TRBJ1-3; the D gene is possibly TRBD1 (5 bases). The V end was cut by 0 bases, the J end by 1 base, with 19 bases between. This CDR3 region has 18 residues. CDR1 and CDR2 (germline): GTSNPN, SVGIG (reference sequence).

The gene calls are TRBV3-1 (or the pseudogene TRBV3-2) and TRBJ1-3; D gene uncertain. The CDR3 spans 15 residues. Trimming removed 1 base at V and 0 bases at J, with 7 bases between. Looked up from germline, CDR1 is LGHDT and CDR2 is YNNKEL (reference sequence). CDR3 sequence reads: CASSQGAASGNTIYF. The CDR3 nucleotides are TGTGCCAGCAGCCAAGGGGCAGCCTCTGGAAACACCATATATTTT.

The gene calls are TRBV5-6 and TRBJ2-1; possibly TRBD1 for D (5 bases). The germline CDR1 and CDR2 sequences are SGHDT and YYEEEE. The V end was cut by 6 bases, the J end by 7 bases, with 20 bases between. This CDR3 has 15 residues. In DNA form, the CDR3 reads TGTGCCAGCACCTTACTAAAAGATTCAGGGAATGAGCAGTTCTTC. Translated: CASTLLKDSGNEQFF. Variable domain in full (rest from reference TRBV5-6 and TRBJ2-1): DAGVTQSPTHLIKTRGQQVTLRCSPKSGHDTVSWYQQALGQGPQFIFQYYEEEERQRGNFPDRFSGHQFPNYSSELNVNALLLGDSALYLCASTLLKDSGNEQFFGPGTRLTVL.

The chain uses TRBV10-1 and TRBJ2-1, with D maybe TRBD2 (5 bases). Germline V gene lookup returns CDR1 WNHNN and CDR2 SYGVQD (reference sequence). The CDR3 is made up of 13 amino acids. V lost 6 bases to trimming and J lost 0 bases, with 6 bases between them. CDR3 amino acids: CASSRDSYNEQFF. The CDR3 DNA is TGCGCCAGCAGCCGGGACTCCTACAATGAGCAGTTCTTC.